Included here is one TCR beta chain sequence, with context. The sample holds one count of this clone. It lacks a known antigen. Per-base qualities were not stored, and no clone one base away is much larger. The donors were healthy, HIV-negative adults with no recently reported acute infections or vaccinations. Only Caucasian adults living in Nashville, Tennessee, USA were represented among the donors. CD4+ T cells were enriched by magnetic negative selection, after which naive cells were positively selected on CD45RA and the negative fraction was taken as the memory subset. Blood was obtained by leukapheresis, after which PBMCs were separated by Ficoll-Histopaque density gradient centrifugation and cryopreserved in liquid nitrogen vapor phase. Purity and quantity of every magnetically sorted T cell population were checked by analytical flow cytometry. Each sorted fraction had its genomic DNA isolated and then quantified by UV absorbance on a Nanodrop 2000c.

The data stem from a study of shared clonotypes between healthy human individuals (TCRdb year 2020). General notes on the study: The cohort comprised two women and a few men aged 18 to 49 years. For each donor, three plates each were used for CD4 naive and CD4 memory, two plates were used for CD8 naive, and one plate was used for CD8 memory. The study deeply sequenced blood TCR repertoires of about 5 healthy adults to estimate repertoire size and the extent of clonotype sharing between individuals. Different laboratories and diverse techniques were used to prepare libraries and sequence TCR repertoires, to increase sequencing depth and limit assay-specific biases. Each donor's leukapheresis produced roughly between roughly 0.94 and 9.5 billion PBMCs.

General study outcomes and caveats: Rarefaction of sorted-subset datasets indicated incomplete sequencing despite the large sequencing depth. Higher generation probabilities were observed for clonotypes shared by all four sorted-subset donors than for non-shared clonotypes. Across a few donors, about 4.5% of naive CD4, more than 3% of naive CD8, under 2.5% of memory CD4, and 0.4% of memory CD8 clonotypes were shared. Because the study included a small number of donors, the genetic and exposure-history diversity represented was limited. Estimated clonotype richness was generally larger for naive than for memory subsets. Pairwise subsampling led to the expectation that sequencing depth would affect the degree of clonotype sharing among donors. Sampling was limited to blood, and TCR repertoires in tissue likely differ from TCR repertoires in blood.

CDR1 and CDR2 are drawn from the germline V gene: SGHTS, YDEGEE. From its cysteine to its phenylalanine, the CDR3 spans 18 amino acids. The retained sequence is limited to the CDR3, 54 bases, with the frame set at the first base. At the junction V is shortened by 4 bases and J by 2 bases; bases outside the gene matches: 14. TCR CDR3 regions were amplified from genomic DNA by multiplex PCR using the deep immunoSEQ assay. Genomic DNA extracted from each cell subset was distributed evenly over all wells of several immunoSEQ 96-well plates, and each plate served as one replicate. For sorted subsets, roughly 200 ng of genomic DNA, equivalent to around 29,000 T cell genomes, went into each replicate PCR. The purified libraries were quantified using a Qubit 3.0 fluorometer, sized with a Bioanalyzer 2100, and then quantified again using the KAPA Library Quantification kit. A separate single-read 150-cycle Illumina NextSeq 550 flow cell was used to sequence each immunoSEQ 96-well plate. In the paper's pipeline: The immunoSEQ output contained only junctional sequences without quality scores, so filtering could not match that applied to full-length reads. To assign V/J genes and CDR3, sequences were annotated against IMGT germline references using PyIR, a Python wrapper for IgBLAST v1.9. Any read was removed if the V/J assignment was weak (E-value above 1e-6), the CDR3 was missing, or the read contained stop codons, out-of-frame junctions, or ambiguous translated residues. V3J clonotypes were defined as sequences sharing the same inferred V gene, J gene, and CDR3 amino acid sequence. Percentage overlap between repertoires was calculated by dividing the number of shared unique clonotypes by the size of the smaller repertoire. Repertoire richness was assessed with RTK rarefaction, the Chao1 estimator, and Recon v2.1 estimates of unobserved clonotypes. For all TCRbeta clonotypes obtained by the gDNA method from a few donors, generation probabilities were computed with OLGA. The table comes from immuneACCESS by way of TCRdb, which keeps in-frame sequences with V and J called. Part of the clones is missing from these tables; in studies checked, under half for an unresolved V gene and the rest for unknown reasons. The V and J calls and clone size are taken from that table; D and trimming were inferred from the DNA. The sample has under 2,500,000 clones on record, approximately 95% of them singletons. Jointly, the top ten make up over 0.1% of the sample.

This TCR was sampled from a man younger than 35 in good health. The chain was built from TRBV5-8 and TRBJ2-3, with TRBD1 identical over 9 junction bases. Sequencing was done on a sample of naive CD4+ T cells sorted from blood. Sample cell subset or site, as interpreted from the label and publication: CD45RA+ positively selected. The CDR3 region: CASSGDLHWTGATDTQYF. The DNA sequence is as follows: TGTGCCAGCAGCGGAGACCTTCACTGGACAGGGGCCACAGATACGCAGTATTTT.